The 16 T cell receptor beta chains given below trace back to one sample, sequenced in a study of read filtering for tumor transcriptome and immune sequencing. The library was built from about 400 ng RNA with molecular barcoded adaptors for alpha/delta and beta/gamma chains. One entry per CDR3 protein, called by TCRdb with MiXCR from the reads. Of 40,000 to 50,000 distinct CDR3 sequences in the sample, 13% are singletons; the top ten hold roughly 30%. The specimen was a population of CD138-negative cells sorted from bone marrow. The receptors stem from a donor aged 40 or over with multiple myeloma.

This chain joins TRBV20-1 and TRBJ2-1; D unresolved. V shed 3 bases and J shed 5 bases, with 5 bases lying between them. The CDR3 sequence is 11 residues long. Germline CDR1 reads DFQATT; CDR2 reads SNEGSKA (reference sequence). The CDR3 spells CSASTNNEQFF. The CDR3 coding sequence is TGCAGTGCTAGTACGAACAATGAGCAGTTCTTC.

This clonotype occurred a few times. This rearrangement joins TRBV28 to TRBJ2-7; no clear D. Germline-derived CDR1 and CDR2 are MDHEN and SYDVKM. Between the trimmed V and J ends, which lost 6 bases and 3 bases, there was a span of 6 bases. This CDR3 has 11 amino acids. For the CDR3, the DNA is TGTGCCAGCAGCTCCTACTACGAGCAGTACTTC. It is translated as CASSSYYEQYF.

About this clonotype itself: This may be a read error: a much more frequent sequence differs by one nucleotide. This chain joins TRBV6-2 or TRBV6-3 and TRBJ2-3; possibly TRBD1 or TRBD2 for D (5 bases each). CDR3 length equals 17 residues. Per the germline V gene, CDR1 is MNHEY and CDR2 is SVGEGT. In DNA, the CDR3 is TGTGCCGGCAGTTACTCGAATGGGGGAAGAGGATCAGATACGCAGTATTTT. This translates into CAGSYSNGGRGSDTQYF.

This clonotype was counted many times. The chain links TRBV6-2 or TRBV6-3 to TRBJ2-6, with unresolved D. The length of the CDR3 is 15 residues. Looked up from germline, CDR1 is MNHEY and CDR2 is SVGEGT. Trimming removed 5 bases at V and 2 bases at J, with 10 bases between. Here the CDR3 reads CASSQHNPGANVLTF. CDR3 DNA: TGTGCCAGCAGTCAACATAACCCTGGGGCCAACGTCCTGACTTTC.

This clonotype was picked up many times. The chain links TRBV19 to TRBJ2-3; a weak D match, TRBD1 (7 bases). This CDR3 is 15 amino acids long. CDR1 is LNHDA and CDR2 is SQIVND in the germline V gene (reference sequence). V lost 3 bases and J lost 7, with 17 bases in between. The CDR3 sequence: CASSMEGAQPNTQYF. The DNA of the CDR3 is TGTGCCAGTAGTATGGAGGGGGCGCAGCCAAATACGCAGTATTTT.

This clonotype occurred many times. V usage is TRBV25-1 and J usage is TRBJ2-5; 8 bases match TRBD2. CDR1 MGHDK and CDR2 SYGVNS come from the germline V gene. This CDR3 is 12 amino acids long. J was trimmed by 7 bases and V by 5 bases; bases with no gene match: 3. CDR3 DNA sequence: TGTGCCAGCAGTTCCGGGGGGGTGACCCAGTACTTC. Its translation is CASSSGGVTQYF.

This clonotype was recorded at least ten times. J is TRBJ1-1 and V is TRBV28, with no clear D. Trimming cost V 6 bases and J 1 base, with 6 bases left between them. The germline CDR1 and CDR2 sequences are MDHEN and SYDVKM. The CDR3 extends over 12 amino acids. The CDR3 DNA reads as TGTGCCAGCAGCTTAGGGAACACTGAAGCTTTCTTT. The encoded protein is CASSLGNTEAFF.

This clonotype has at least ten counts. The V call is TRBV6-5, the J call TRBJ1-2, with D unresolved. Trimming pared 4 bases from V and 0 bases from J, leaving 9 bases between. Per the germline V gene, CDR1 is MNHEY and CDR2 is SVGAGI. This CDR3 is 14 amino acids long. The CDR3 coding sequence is TGTGCCAGCAGTTCGGACGGCTCTAACTATGGCTACACCTTC. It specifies CASSSDGSNYGYTF.

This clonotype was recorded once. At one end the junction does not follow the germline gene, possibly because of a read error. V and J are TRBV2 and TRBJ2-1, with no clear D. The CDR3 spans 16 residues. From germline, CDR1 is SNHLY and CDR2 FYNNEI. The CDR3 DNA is TGTGCCAACAGTGAAAAGATGGGGTATGGTTACAATGAGCAGTTCTTC. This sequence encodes CANSEKMGYGYNEQFF.

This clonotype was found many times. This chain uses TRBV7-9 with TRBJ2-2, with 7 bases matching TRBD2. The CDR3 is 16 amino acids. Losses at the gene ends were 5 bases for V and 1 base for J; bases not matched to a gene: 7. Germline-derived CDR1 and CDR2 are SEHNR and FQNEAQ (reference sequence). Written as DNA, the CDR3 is TGTGCCAGCAGCCCCCCTGCGGGAGAGAACACCGGGGAGCTGTTTTTT. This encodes CASSPPAGENTGELFF.

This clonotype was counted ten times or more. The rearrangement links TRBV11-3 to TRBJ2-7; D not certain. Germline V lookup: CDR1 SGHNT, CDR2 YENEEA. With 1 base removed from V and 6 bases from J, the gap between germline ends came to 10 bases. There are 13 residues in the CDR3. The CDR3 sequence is CASSLGQEREQYF. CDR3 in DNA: TGTGCCAGCAGCTTAGGGCAAGAGCGCGAGCAGTACTTC.

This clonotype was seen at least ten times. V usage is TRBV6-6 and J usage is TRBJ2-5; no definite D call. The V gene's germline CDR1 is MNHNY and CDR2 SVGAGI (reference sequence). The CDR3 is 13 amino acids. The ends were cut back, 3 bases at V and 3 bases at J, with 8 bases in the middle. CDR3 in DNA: TGTGCCAGCAGTTATCCTGCAAAAGAGACCCAGTACTTC. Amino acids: CASSYPAKETQYF.

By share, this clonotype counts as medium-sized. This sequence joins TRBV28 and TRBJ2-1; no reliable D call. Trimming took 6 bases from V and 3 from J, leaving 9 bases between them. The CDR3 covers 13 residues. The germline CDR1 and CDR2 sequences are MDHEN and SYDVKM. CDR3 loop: CASSQRGYNEQFF. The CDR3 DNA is TGTGCCAGCAGCCAGAGAGGCTACAATGAGCAGTTCTTC.

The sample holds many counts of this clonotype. The CDR3 here is CASSYVGALNTEAFF. Written as DNA, the CDR3 is TGTGCCAGCAGTTACGTGGGGGCCCTGAACACTGAAGCTTTCTTT. This chain connects TRBV6-2 or TRBV6-3 to TRBJ1-1; maybe TRBD1 (6 bases). CDR1 MNHEY and CDR2 SVGEGT come from the germline V gene. The germline V and J ends were trimmed by 2 bases and 0 bases, with 10 bases remaining between them. The CDR3 extends over 15 amino acids.

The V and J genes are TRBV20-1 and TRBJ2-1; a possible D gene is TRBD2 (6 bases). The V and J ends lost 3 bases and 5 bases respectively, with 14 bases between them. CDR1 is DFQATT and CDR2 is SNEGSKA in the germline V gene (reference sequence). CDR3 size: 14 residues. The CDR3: CSASGGSAHNEQFF. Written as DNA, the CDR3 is TGCAGTGCTAGTGGGGGGTCAGCCCACAATGAGCAGTTCTTC.

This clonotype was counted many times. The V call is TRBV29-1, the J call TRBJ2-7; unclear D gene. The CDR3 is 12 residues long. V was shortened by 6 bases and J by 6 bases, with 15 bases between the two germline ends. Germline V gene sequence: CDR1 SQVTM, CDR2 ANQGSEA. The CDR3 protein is CSVEQVVSEQYF. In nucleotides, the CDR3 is TGCAGCGTCGAGCAGGTGGTGAGCGAGCAGTACTTC.